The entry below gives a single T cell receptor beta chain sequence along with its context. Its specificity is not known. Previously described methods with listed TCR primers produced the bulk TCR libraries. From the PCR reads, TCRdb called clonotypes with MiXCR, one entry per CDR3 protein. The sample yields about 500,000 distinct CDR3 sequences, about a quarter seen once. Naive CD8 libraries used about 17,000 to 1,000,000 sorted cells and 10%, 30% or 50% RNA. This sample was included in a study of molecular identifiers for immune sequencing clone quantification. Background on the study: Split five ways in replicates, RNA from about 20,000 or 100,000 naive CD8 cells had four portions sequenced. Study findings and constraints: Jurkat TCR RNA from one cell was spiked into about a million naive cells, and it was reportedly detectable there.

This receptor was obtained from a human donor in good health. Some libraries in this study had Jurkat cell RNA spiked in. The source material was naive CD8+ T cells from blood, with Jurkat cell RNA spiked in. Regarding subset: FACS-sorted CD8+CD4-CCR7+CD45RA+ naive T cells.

The CDR3 region is CASSIIAGSETQYF. CDR3 nucleotide sequence: TGTGCCAGCAGCATAATAGCGGGCTCGGAGACCCAGTACTTC. The V and J genes are TRBV27 and TRBJ2-5, with 7 bases that match TRBD2. The CDR3 runs to 14 residues. The trim removed 6 bases at V and 5 bases at J, leaving 9 bases unmatched. CDR1 and CDR2 (germline): MNHEY, SMNVEV (reference sequence).